These T cell receptor beta chains were read from a single sample in a study of neurological immune-mediated disorders. TCRdb reprocessed the 5' RACE reads with MiXCR, giving one entry per CDR3 protein. In the table there are about 20,000 distinct CDR3 sequences, about 10% of which are singletons. The sample comprised PBMCs. Receptor source: a woman aged 55-70 years with HTLV-1-associated myelopathy (HAM/TSP). Both conserved end residues are part of each CDR3. D genes are given only for firm matches. Clone size is given as once, few or many counts, or a class when the clone is expanded.

many	TRBD1	TRBV20-1	TRBJ2-3	TGCAGTGCAAAACCGGGACAGGGTAAAGATACGCAGTATTTT	CSAKPGQGKDTQYF
many	TRBD1	TRBV27	TRBJ1-5	TGTGCCAGCAGTTGGGCAGGGGGTGGTCAGCCCCAGCATTTT	CASSWAGGGQPQHF
many	NA	TRBV20-1	TRBJ1-5	TGCAGTGCTAGGGGGGGAAGAGAGGTTCAGCCCCAGCATTTT	CSARGGREVQPQHF
many	TRBD1	TRBV5-1	TRBJ2-7	TGCGCCAGCAGGGACAGGGGGGGTTCCTACGAGCAGTACTTC	CASRDRGGSYEQYF
medium-sized	TRBD2	TRBV5-1	TRBJ2-1	TGCGCCAGCAGCCCGGGACTAGACAATGAGCAGTTCTTC	CASSPGLDNEQFF
many	NA	TRBV10-3	TRBJ2-3	TGTGCCATCAGAGACGCGGCCAGCACAGATACGCAGTATTTT	CAIRDAASTDTQYF
many	NA	TRBV10-2	TRBJ2-7	TGCGCCAGCCGTGGTGGGGGGGCGAGCGAGCAGTACTTC	CASRGGGASEQYF
many	NA	TRBV20-1	TRBJ2-1	TGCAGTGCTAGAGCCCCCTCCTACAATGAGCAGTTCTTC	CSARAPSYNEQFF
many	NA	TRBV12-3/TRBV12-4	TRBJ1-1	TGTGCCAGCACCACACCCGGCATGAACACTGAAGCTTTCTTT	CASTTPGMNTEAFF
many	NA	TRBV20-1	TRBJ1-4	TGCAGTGCTAGAGAGGGGGGGAATGAAAAACTGTTTTTT	CSAREGGNEKLFF
many	NA	TRBV9	TRBJ1-1	TGTGCCAGCAACCGGGAGGGGAACACTGAAGCTTTCTTT	CASNREGNTEAFF
many	TRBD1	TRBV10-1	TRBJ2-3	TGCGCCAGCAGTCCCGGGACAGCCCTCACAGATACGCAGTATTTT	CASSPGTALTDTQYF
many	TRBD1	TRBV20-1	TRBJ1-1	TGCAGTGCTCTAAAGACAGGGGGCACTGAAGCTTTCTTT	CSALKTGGTEAFF
many	NA	TRBV20-1	TRBJ2-1	TGCAGTGCTAGAGATTTTGGGACAGCGGGGGATGAGCAGTTCTTC	CSARDFGTAGDEQFF
few	NA	TRBV5-1	TRBJ2-7	TGCGCCAGCAGCTTGGGACCCCTTACAGGGAGAGGGAGCTACGAGCAGTACTTC	CASSLGPLTGRGSYEQYF
many	TRBD1	TRBV12-3/TRBV12-4	TRBJ1-5	TGTGCCAGCAGTTATCACAGGGGGAATCAGCCCCAGCATTTT	CASSYHRGNQPQHF
many	TRBD1	TRBV6-2/TRBV6-3	TRBJ1-2	TGTGCCAGCAGCGGACAACGGGACAGGCGTAGCTACACCTTC	CASSGQRDRRSYTF
many	NA	TRBV18	TRBJ2-7	TGTGCCAGCTCACCACAGGGGACGGGAGCCTACGAGCAGTACTTC	CASSPQGTGAYEQYF